This TCR beta chain appears in the sequencing data of a study of Ad26.COV2.S vaccination and SARS-CoV-2 variants (dated by TCRdb to the early 2020s). Background on the whole study: Donors in the vaccine arm were drawn from COV1001, a multicentre, randomized, double-blind, placebo-controlled phase I-IIa trial testing Ad26.COV2.S in healthy adults. Ad26.COV2.S was administered intramuscularly at a dose of 5x10^10 or 1x10^11 viral particles, either as one shot or as two shots given 56 days apart. TCRbeta repertoire sequencing served as the tool for gauging how specific and how broad the SARS-CoV-2-reactive T cell receptors were following Ad26.COV2.S vaccination. A total of 32 samples were included in the TCR-sequenced set, comprising roughly 20 Ad26.COV2.S vaccine recipients, 5 placebo recipients and 8 SARS-CoV-2 convalescent individuals. Trial participants were randomized into five groups of five: low-dose or high-dose Ad26.COV2.S given once or twice, or placebo on both occasions. Blinding of investigators to trial group allocation was maintained during experiments and outcome assessment. Beyond this particular receptor, the publication reports: The authors noted that total T cell responses may have been underestimated by the TCR breadth and depth analyses. The study lacked the statistical power to compare responses across vaccine doses or regimens. Comparable non-spike TCR breadth was observed between vaccine and placebo recipients, consistent with only spike being contained in the vaccine. After vaccination, substantial breadth of spike-specific CD8+ and CD4+ T cell responses was reported. Spike-specific TCR breadth was higher in Ad26.COV2.S recipients than in placebo recipients (P = 0.0014).

The meaning of the sample's treatment or condition label: around 19 received Ad26.COV2.S at low or high dose, single or two shots; about 5 received placebo; per-sample allocation not given. Repertoires of vaccine and placebo recipients were sequenced from samples taken on day 63 after the first injection. In Cohort 1b, about 25 adults aged 18-55 years were enrolled at a single site in Boston, USA, between 29 July and 7 August 2020. As a vaccine, Ad26.COV2.S was a replication-incompetent adenovirus type 26 vector that expressed a prefusion-stabilized SARS-CoV-2 spike protein derived from the original Wuhan strain. A few counts support this clone. Its antigen is still unknown. The input lacks base qualities; no much larger clone sits a single base away. As encoded in the germline V gene, CDR1 is KGHSH while CDR2 is LQKENI. Relative to germline, V is 3 bases shorter and J is 8 bases shorter, with 14 bases between their ends. Spanning cysteine to phenylalanine, the CDR3 consists of 15 amino acids. Only the CDR3 region is kept as DNA, spanning 45 bases read in frame from base 1.

The immunoSEQ Assay was used to sequence TCRbeta CDR3 regions. After extraction, genomic DNA underwent amplification by bias-controlled multiplex PCR, followed by high-throughput sequencing. The study's processing was this. To quantify the absolute abundance of each unique TCRbeta CDR3 region, sequences were collapsed and filtered. T cell fraction was estimated by normalizing TCRbeta template counts to usable DNA, which was measured by amplifying reference genes present in all nucleated cells. Repertoire TCRs were annotated as SARS-CoV-2-specific when V gene, CDR3 amino acid sequence and J gene were exactly matched to a known reactive TCR set. The reference SARS-CoV-2 TCR set came from MIRA and was filtered for enrichment in COVID-19-positive ImmuneCODE repertoires, removing public or cross-reactive TCRs. Based on the MIRA antigens, annotated TCRs were further analysed at the level of specific ORF or position within ORF. Breadth was defined as the number of annotated unique rearrangements divided by the total number of unique productive rearrangements, and depth was defined as the summed frequency of the annotated unique rearrangements. TCR breadth was compared between groups using two-sided Wilcoxon rank-sum tests. What TCRdb holds here is the immuneACCESS table cut down to in-frame rearrangements. Part of the clones is not present; checked against another copy, under half of the missing clones reflect an unresolved V gene, and the others are unexplained. V and J calls and clone size follow that table, whereas D and trimming were derived from the DNA. This sample gives about 320,000 clones in total; 85% to 90% of them show up just once. 1.5% to 2% of the sample belongs to the ten largest clones.

This specimen consisted of peripheral blood, obtained in a trial of Ad26.COV2.S vaccine versus placebo. Here the chain combines TRBV18 and TRBJ1-6; the D gene cannot be resolved reliably. This TCR was recovered from a person aged 18-65 years who received the Ad26.COV2.S COVID-19 vaccine or a placebo. Here is the DNA: TGTGCCAGCTCACCCTACTTGGGGTTTGATTCACCCCTCCACTTT. Translation gives CASSPYLGFDSPLHF.